Below are 22 T cell receptor beta chains sequenced from a single sample in a study of blood T cell repertoires in COVID-19 (dated by TCRdb to the early 2020s). The method behind the library was the immunoSEQ multiplex PCR assay. The immuneACCESS repertoire file appears here via TCRdb, limited to in-frame rearrangements. These files lack a portion of the clones; in checked studies, under half of the deficit traces to unresolved V genes, and the cause of the others is not known. The sample has around 170,000 clones on record, roughly 84% of them singletons. Clones ranked in the top ten supply 13% to 15% of the sample. Sample: peripheral blood. The source of these receptors is a man between 18 and 35 years old with active or convalescent COVID-19.

The chain carries TRBV4-2 and TRBJ2-3; 9 nucleotides agree with TRBD2. Germline V gives CDR1 LGHNA, CDR2 YNFKEQ. This CDR3 region has 17 residues. Trimming took 0 bases from V and 2 from J; bases not matched to a gene: 6. The CDR3 here is CASSQEALAGNTDTQYF. CDR3 nucleotide sequence: TGTGCCAGCAGCCAAGAGGCCCTAGCGGGGAACACAGATACGCAGTATTTT.

V is TRBV2 and J is TRBJ1-5; D call uncertain. The CDR3 totals 14 residues. V shed 3 bases and J shed 9 bases, with 15 bases lying between them. Looked up from germline, CDR1 is SNHLY and CDR2 is FYNNEI. The DNA of the CDR3 is TGTGCCAGCAGTGAGACAAAGGCTGGTGGGCCCCAGCATTTT. Protein sequence: CASSETKAGGPQHF. The full variable domain, in which reference TRBV2 and TRBJ1-5 provide the parts outside the CDR3, is EPEVTQTPSHQVTQMGQEVILRCVPISNHLYFYWYRQILGQKVEFLVSFYNNEISEKSEIFDDQFSVERPDGSNFTLKIRSTKLEDSAMYFCASSETKAGGPQHFGDGTRLSIL.

The V gene is TRBV9, the J gene TRBJ2-3; D not resolved. The ends were cut back, 0 bases at V and 0 bases at J, with 5 bases in the middle. Germline V gene sequence: CDR1 SGDLS, CDR2 YYNGEE. The length of the CDR3 is 14 residues. CDR3 residues: CASSVDTSTDTQYF. CDR3 bases: TGTGCCAGCAGCGTAGACACAAGCACAGATACGCAGTATTTT.

The CDR3 sequence is CASSLGGVGEKLFF. The DNA of the CDR3 is TGTGCCAGCAGCTTAGGGGGGGTAGGAGAAAAACTGTTTTTT. The J gene is TRBJ1-4, the V gene TRBV11-2; D may be TRBD1 (5 bases). Trimming left V 1 base short and J 8 bases short, with 11 bases between. In germline, CDR1 is SGHAT, CDR2 FQNNGV. The CDR3 loop spans 14 amino acids.

This rearrangement joins TRBV6-5 to TRBJ2-7; 7 bases map to TRBD1. The CDR3 has 13 amino acids. Germline lookup yields CDR1 MNHEY and CDR2 SVGAGI. V was pared by 9 bases and J by 0 bases, with 5 bases of the junction left unmatched. CDR3 in DNA: TGTGCCAGTAATCGGGACAGCTCCTACGAGCAGTACTTC. Translating it yields CASNRDSSYEQYF.

The chain joins TRBV7-7 to TRBJ2-1; TRBD2 is a possible D gene (5 bases). The CDR3 consists of 13 residues. Per the germline V gene, CDR1 is SSHAT and CDR2 is FNYEAQ (reference sequence). V gave up 5 bases and J gave up 6 bases, with 11 bases separating them. The CDR3 loop reads CASSASGSNEQFF. The CDR3 bases are TGTGCCAGCAGCGCCTCGGGGAGCAATGAGCAGTTCTTC.

The chain uses TRBV29-1 and TRBJ2-3; 10 bases agree with TRBD2. The CDR3 spans 17 residues. CDR1 is SQVTM, CDR2 ANQGSEA, per germline. V gave up 0 bases and J gave up 4 bases; unmatched junction bases: 10. CDR3 in amino acids: CSVEEAAGGPFADTQYF. In DNA, the CDR3 is TGCAGCGTTGAAGAGGCAGCGGGAGGGCCATTTGCAGATACGCAGTATTTT.

The CDR3 protein is CASSHRDRLRSTQYF. In DNA, the CDR3 is TGTGCCAGCAGTCATCGGGACAGACTCAGGAGTACGCAGTATTTT. The J gene is TRBJ2-3, the V gene TRBV2; 7 nucleotides match TRBD1. Germline CDR1 SNHLY, CDR2 FYNNEI. This CDR3 has 15 residues. V shed 5 bases and J 8 bases; nucleotides not matched to a gene: 13.

The chain couples TRBV2 to TRBJ1-5; possibly TRBD1 for D (6 bases). The CDR3 totals 14 residues. Trimming removed 5 bases at V and 4 bases at J, with 12 bases between. Germline CDR1 reads SNHLY; CDR2 reads FYNNEI. CDR3 region: CASSKDRPNQPQHF. CDR3 coding DNA: TGTGCCAGCAGTAAGGACAGACCAAATCAGCCCCAGCATTTT.

This chain uses TRBV19 with TRBJ1-1; maybe TRBD1 (5 bases). Germline lookup yields CDR1 LNHDA and CDR2 SQIVND (reference sequence). This CDR3 has 14 amino acids. Trimming left V 6 bases short and J 1 base short, with 12 bases between. This chain's CDR3 is CASSLLRANTEAFF. The DNA of the CDR3 is TGTGCCAGTAGCCTTCTCAGGGCGAACACTGAAGCTTTCTTT.

The chain recombines TRBV5-1 with TRBJ2-5, with 7 bases aligning to TRBD1. Germline V gene lookup returns CDR1 SGHRS and CDR2 YFSETQ. The CDR3 consists of 14 residues. V shed 4 bases and J 5 bases; nucleotides not matched to a gene: 8. The CDR3 loop is CASSQPTGEETQYF. CDR3 bases: TGCGCCAGCAGCCAGCCTACAGGGGAGGAGACCCAGTACTTC. The full variable domain, completed using reference TRBV5-1 and TRBJ2-5, is KAGVTQTPRYLIKTRGQQVTLSCSPISGHRSVSWYQQTPGQGLQFLFEYFSETQRNKGNFPGRFSGRQFSNSRSEMNVSTLELGDSALYLCASSQPTGEETQYFGPGTRLLVL.

The chain employs TRBV27 and TRBJ2-7; maybe TRBD2 (6 bases). Trimming removed 5 bases at V and 1 base at J, with 15 bases between. The CDR3 sequence is 15 residues long. CDR1 MNHEY and CDR2 SMNVEV come from the germline V gene (reference sequence). The CDR3 spells CASSLIGGNSYEQYF. CDR3 nucleotides: TGTGCCAGCAGTCTCATCGGGGGTAATTCCTACGAGCAGTACTTC.

The J gene is TRBJ1-6, the V gene TRBV3-1 (or the pseudogene TRBV3-2), with 7 positions matching TRBD1. With 5 bases clipped from V and 1 base from J, the junction kept 8 bases outside the gene matches. Looked up from germline, CDR1 is LGHDT and CDR2 is YNNKEL (reference sequence). This CDR3 region has 17 residues. This CDR3 reads CASSARTGGSYNSPLHF. The DNA of the CDR3 is TGTGCCAGCAGCGCCCGGACAGGTGGTTCCTATAATTCACCCCTCCACTTT.

V and J are TRBV5-5 and TRBJ2-5, with D possibly TRBD1 on 6 matching bases. CDR3 length: 15 residues. V was cut by 7 bases and J by 4 bases, with 20 bases left in between. The germline V gene has CDR1 SGHKS and CDR2 YYEKEE (reference sequence). This CDR3 is CASGQYRAGVETQYF. DNA for the CDR3: TGTGCCAGCGGGCAGTACAGGGCGGGTGTAGAGACCCAGTACTTC.

The J gene is TRBJ1-5, the V gene TRBV4-1, with TRBD1 as a possible D gene (6 bases). The CDR3 totals 16 residues. From germline, CDR1 is MGHRA and CDR2 YSYEKL. Trimming took off 1 base at V and 7 bases at J, with 17 bases between the two ends. CDR3 protein: CASSQARQATGQPQHF. In DNA, the CDR3 is TGCGCCAGCAGCCAAGCCCGACAGGCGACGGGGCAGCCCCAGCATTTT.

The genes are TRBV20-1 and TRBJ1-2; 9 bases are a match to TRBD1. The CDR3 totals 13 residues. The germline V gene encodes CDR1 DFQATT and CDR2 SNEGSKA (reference sequence). Unmatched junction bases numbered 4, after V lost 3 bases and J lost 5 bases. In DNA, the CDR3 is TGCAGTGCTAGTAACAGGGGGCTTTATGGCTACACCTTC. This sequence encodes CSASNRGLYGYTF.

V usage is TRBV29-1 and J usage is TRBJ1-2, with D unresolved. Between the trimmed V and J ends, which lost 4 bases and 6 bases, there was a span of 9 bases. Germline loops: CDR1 SQVTM, CDR2 ANQGSEA. This CDR3 has 11 residues. The CDR3 loop reads CSVGGTHGYTF. In DNA, the CDR3 is TGCAGCGTTGGTGGCACACATGGCTACACCTTC. The full variable domain, with the rest looked up from reference TRBV29-1 and TRBJ1-2, is SAVISQKPSRDICQRGTSLTIQCQVDSQVTMMFWYRQQPGQSLTLIATANQGSEATYESGFVIDKFPISRPNLTFSTLTVSNMSPEDSSIYLCSVGGTHGYTFGSGTRLTVV.

The chain has TRBV7-9 and TRBJ2-1; 9 bases are a match to TRBD2. The length of the CDR3 is 17 residues. The germline CDR1 and CDR2 sequences are SEHNR and FQNEAQ (reference sequence). With 5 bases clipped from V and 2 bases from J, the junction kept 10 bases outside the gene matches. Written as DNA, the CDR3 is TGTGCCAGCAGCCCCATTAGCGGGGGCCGAACCTACAATGAGCAGTTCTTC. It yields the protein CASSPISGGRTYNEQFF.

The table lists this clone with a count of one. J is TRBJ2-3 and V is TRBV6-2 or TRBV6-3; 7 nucleotides match TRBD2. Looked up from germline, CDR1 is MNHEY and CDR2 is SVGEGT. The V and J ends lost 5 bases and 2 bases, in that order; junction bases with no gene match: 7. This CDR3 region has 15 residues. The CDR3 loop reads CASSTASGPTDTQYF. CDR3 bases: TGTGCCAGCAGTACGGCTAGCGGTCCCACAGATACGCAGTATTTT.

The rearrangement links TRBV7-2 to TRBJ1-5; TRBD1 matches at 8 bases. Trimming at V came to 1 base and at J to 3 bases, leaving 5 bases not matched to a gene. Germline-derived CDR1 and CDR2 are SGHTA and FQGNSA. The CDR3 length is 16 residues. The CDR3 reads CASSLEQGALNQPQHF. As DNA, the CDR3 is TGTGCCAGCAGCTTAGAGCAGGGGGCCCTCAATCAGCCCCAGCATTTT.

This chain links TRBV4-1 with TRBJ1-5, with 12 bases that match TRBD1. This CDR3 region has 16 residues. Germline trimming cut 4 bases from V and 6 bases from J; bases unmatched to any gene: 7. CDR1 MGHRA and CDR2 YSYEKL come from the germline V gene. CDR3 amino acids: CASSLSGTGGSQPQHF. The CDR3 DNA sequence: TGCGCCAGCAGCCTCTCCGGGACAGGGGGCAGTCAGCCCCAGCATTTT.

This chain links TRBV18 with TRBJ1-1, with D hard to call. Germline-derived CDR1 and CDR2 are KGHSH and LQKENI. CDR3 length: 14 residues. The germline V and J ends were trimmed by 3 bases and 1 base, with 9 bases remaining between them. The CDR3 nucleotides are TGTGCCAGCTCACCCCGCGTAGAGAACACTGAAGCTTTCTTT. Protein product: CASSPRVENTEAFF.